The clone carrying this TCR beta chain has at least ten counts. Its specificity is unknown. The CDR3 is made up of 14 amino acids. The germline V gene encodes CDR1 SGHTA and CDR2 FQGNSA. The V gene lost 1 base and the J gene lost 7 bases, with 11 bases spanning the gap. This record belongs to a study of T-cell reconstitution after alpha-beta-depleted transplantation in children. Findings of the study overall: Several hundred expanded graft clones reportedly gave rise to the alpha-beta T cells present about two months after transplant. Diversity of TCRbeta at day 60 was high in some patients, arising from surviving recipient T cells and thymic progenitors. Diversity and T-cell counts at one year after transplant derived mostly from new T cells.

It was with unique molecular identifiers that the TCRbeta library was prepared. TCRdb reanalysed the PCR reads using MiXCR and keeps one entry per CDR3 protein. Of fewer than 350,000 distinct CDR3 sequences in the sample, roughly 7.8% were seen once. V gene TRBV7-2 combines with J gene TRBJ2-1, with D tentatively TRBD1 (5 bases). Sequenced material: peripheral blood, taken 360 days after TCRalphabeta/CD19-depleted stem cell transplant. The receptor was isolated from a female patient between 2 and 10 years old who had a stem cell transplant for Fanconi anemia, so the T cells may come from the graft donor. The CDR3 DNA is TGTGCCAGCAGCTTAGTTAGGGGCCAGAATGAGCAGTTCTTC. Amino acid sequence: CASSLVRGQNEQFF. Combining the CDR3 with reference TRBV7-2 and TRBJ2-1 gives the whole variable domain GAGVSQSPSNKVTEKGKDVELRCDPISGHTALYWYRQSLGQGLEFLIYFQGNSAPDKSGLPSDRFSAERTGGSVSTLTIQRTQQEDSAVYLCASSLVRGQNEQFFGPGTRLTVL.